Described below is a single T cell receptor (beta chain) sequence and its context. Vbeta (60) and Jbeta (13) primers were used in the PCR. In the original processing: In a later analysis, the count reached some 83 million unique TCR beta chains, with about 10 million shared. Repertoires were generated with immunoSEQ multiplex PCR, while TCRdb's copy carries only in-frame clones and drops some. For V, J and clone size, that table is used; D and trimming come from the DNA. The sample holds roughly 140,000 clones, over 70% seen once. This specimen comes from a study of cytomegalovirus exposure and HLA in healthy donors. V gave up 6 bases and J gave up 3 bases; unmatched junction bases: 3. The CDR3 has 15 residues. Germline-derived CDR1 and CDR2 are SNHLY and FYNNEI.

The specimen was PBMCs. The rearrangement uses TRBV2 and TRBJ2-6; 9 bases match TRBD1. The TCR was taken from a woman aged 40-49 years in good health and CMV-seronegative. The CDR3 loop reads CASSRTGVGANVLTF. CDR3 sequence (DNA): TGTGCCAGCAGCAGGACAGGGGTTGGGGCCAACGTCCTGACTTTC.